This TCR beta chain was sequenced for a study of blood T cell repertoires in COVID-19. Method: immunoSEQ multiplex PCR; TCRdb's copy keeps in-frame clones and lacks some. The sample lists around 190,000 clones, approximately 86% occurring once. The CDR3 loop spans 15 amino acids. In germline, CDR1 is MNHEY, CDR2 SVGAGI. V shed 6 bases, J shed 1 base, and the junction held 1 base outside the gene matches. The clonotype originates from a woman between 40 and 50 years old in a cohort exposed to, infected with or recovered from COVID-19 (not recorded which). The chain employs TRBV6-5 and TRBJ1-5; 12 nucleotides match TRBD1. The sequencing input was PBMCs or T cells enriched from blood (not recorded which). The CDR3 spells CASRGQGASNQPQHF. CDR3 coding DNA: TGTGCCAGCAGGGGACAGGGGGCAAGCAATCAGCCCCAGCATTTT.